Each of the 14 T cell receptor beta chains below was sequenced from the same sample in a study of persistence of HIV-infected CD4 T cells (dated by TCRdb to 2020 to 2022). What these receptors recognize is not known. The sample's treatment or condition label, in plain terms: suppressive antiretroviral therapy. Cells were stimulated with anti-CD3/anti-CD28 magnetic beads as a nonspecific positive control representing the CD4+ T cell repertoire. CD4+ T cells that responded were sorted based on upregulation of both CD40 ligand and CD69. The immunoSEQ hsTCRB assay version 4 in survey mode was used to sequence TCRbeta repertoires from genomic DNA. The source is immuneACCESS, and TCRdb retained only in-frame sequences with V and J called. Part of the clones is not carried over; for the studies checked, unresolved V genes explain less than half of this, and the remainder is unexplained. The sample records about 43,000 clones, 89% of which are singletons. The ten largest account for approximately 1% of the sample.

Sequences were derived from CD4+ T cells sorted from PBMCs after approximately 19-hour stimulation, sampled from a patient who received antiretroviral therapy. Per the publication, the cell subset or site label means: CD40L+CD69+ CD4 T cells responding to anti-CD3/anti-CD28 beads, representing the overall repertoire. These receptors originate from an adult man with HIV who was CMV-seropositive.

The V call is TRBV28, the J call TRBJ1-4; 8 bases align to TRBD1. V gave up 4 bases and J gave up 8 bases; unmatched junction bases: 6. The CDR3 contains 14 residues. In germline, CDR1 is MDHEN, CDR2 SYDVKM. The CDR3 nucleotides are TGTGCCAGCAGTTCCGGACAGGGTTGGGAAAAACTGTTTTTT. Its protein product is CASSSGQGWEKLFF.

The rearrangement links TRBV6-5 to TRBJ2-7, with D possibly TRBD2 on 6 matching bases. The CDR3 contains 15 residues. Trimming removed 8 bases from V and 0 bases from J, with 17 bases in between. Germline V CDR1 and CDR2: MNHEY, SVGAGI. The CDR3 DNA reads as TGTGCCAGCTCCGGCGGGACTGCGAACTCCTACGAGCAGTACTTC. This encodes CASSGGTANSYEQYF.

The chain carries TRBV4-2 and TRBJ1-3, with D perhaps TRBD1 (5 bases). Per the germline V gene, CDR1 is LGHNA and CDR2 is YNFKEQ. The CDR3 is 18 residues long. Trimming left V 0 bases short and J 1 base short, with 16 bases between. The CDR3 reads CASSQEPTGTASGNTIYF. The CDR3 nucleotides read TGTGCCAGCAGCCAAGAGCCCACCGGGACTGCTTCTGGAAACACCATATATTTT.

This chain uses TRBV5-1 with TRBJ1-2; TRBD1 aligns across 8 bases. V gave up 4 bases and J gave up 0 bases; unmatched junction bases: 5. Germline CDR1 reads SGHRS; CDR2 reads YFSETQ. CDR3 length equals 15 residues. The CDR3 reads CASSPGQGPNYGYTF. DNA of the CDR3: TGCGCCAGCAGCCCAGGACAGGGTCCTAACTATGGCTACACCTTC.

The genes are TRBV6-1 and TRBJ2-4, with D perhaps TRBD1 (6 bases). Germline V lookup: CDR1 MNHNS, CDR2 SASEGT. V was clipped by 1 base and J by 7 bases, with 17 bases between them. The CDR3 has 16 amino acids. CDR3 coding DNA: TGTGCCAGCAGTGAAGGCGGCAGGGGCCCCCTGAACATTCAGTACTTC. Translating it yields CASSEGGRGPLNIQYF.

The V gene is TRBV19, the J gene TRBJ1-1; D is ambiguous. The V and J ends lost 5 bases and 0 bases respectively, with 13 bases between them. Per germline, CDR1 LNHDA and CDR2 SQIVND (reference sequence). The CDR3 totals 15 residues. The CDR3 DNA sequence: TGTGCCAGTAGTCGCGACGGATCTATGAACACTGAAGCTTTCTTT. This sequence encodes CASSRDGSMNTEAFF.

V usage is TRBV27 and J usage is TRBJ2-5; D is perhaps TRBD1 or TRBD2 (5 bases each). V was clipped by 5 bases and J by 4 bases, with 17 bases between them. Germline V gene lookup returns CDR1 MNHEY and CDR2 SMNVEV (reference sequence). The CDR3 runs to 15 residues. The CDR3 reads CASSHHEGTAETQYF. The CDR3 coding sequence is TGTGCCAGCAGTCACCATGAGGGGACGGCAGAGACCCAGTACTTC.

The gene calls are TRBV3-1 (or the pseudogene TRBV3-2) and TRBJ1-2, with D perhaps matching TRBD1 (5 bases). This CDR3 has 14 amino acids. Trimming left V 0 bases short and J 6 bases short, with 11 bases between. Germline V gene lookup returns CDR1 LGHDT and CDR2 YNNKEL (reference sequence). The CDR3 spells CASSQETVGDGYTF. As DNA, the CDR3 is TGTGCCAGCAGCCAAGAAACTGTGGGGGATGGCTACACCTTC.

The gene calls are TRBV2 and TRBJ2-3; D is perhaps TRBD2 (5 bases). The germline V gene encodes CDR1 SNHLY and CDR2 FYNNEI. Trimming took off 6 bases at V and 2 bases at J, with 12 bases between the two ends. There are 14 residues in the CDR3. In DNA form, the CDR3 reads TGTGCCAGCAGGGAGGTTATACCCACAGATACGCAGTATTTT. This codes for CASREVIPTDTQYF.

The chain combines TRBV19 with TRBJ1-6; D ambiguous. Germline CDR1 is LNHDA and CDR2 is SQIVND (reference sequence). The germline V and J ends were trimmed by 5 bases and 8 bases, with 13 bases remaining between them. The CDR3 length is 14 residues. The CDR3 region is CASSPSNAYSPLHF. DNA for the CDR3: TGTGCCAGTAGTCCCTCTAATGCCTATTCACCCCTCCACTTT. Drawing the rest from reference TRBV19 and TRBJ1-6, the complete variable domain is DGGITQSPKYLFRKEGQNVTLSCEQNLNHDAMYWYRQDPGQGLRLIYYSQIVNDFQKGDIAEGYSVSREKKESFPLTVTSAQKNPTAFYLCASSPSNAYSPLHFGNGTRLTVT.

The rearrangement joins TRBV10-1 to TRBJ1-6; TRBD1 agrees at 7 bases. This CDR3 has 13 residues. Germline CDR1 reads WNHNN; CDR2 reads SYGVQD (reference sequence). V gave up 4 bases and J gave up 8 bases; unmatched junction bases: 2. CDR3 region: CASSGQGYSPLHF. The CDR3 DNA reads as TGCGCCAGCAGTGGACAGGGATATTCACCCCTCCACTTT.

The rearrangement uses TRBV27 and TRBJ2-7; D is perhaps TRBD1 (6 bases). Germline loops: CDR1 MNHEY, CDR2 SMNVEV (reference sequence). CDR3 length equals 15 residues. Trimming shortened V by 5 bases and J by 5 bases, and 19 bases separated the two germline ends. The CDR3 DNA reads TGTGCCAGCAGTCTAGTAGGAACAGGGAGCAACGAGCAGTACTTC. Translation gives CASSLVGTGSNEQYF.

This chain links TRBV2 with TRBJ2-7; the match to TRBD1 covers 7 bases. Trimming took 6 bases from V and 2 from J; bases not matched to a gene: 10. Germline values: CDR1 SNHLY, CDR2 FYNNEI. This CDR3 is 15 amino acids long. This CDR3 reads CASSLGTASTYEQYF. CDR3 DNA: TGTGCCAGCAGCCTCGGGACAGCGTCAACCTACGAGCAGTACTTC.

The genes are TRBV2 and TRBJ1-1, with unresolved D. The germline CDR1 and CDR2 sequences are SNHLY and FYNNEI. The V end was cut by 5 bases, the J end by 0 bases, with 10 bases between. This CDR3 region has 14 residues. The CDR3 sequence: CASSPRTVNTEAFF. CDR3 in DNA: TGTGCCAGCAGTCCTCGGACGGTGAACACTGAAGCTTTCTTT.